These T cell receptor beta chains were read from a single sample in a study of cytomegalovirus exposure and HLA in healthy donors. Assay: immunoSEQ multiplex PCR; the TCRdb copy retains only in-frame clones and omits some. The table includes some 180,000 clones, approximately 11% detected once. What was sequenced was PBMCs. These receptors all come from a middle-aged man in good health and CMV-seropositive. CDR3s include the opening cysteine and the closing phenylalanine or tryptophan. A D gene is named only where the DNA matches it firmly. Not all rows give a size; the values are once, few, many and, for expanded clones, a class.

>TRBJ2-1|TRBD1|-|15|TRBV7-8
TGTGCCAGCAGCCCGCGGACAGGCTCGGGCAATGAGCAGTTCTTC
CASSPRTGSGNEQFF
>TRBJ2-1|TRBD1|few|16|TRBV6-5
TGTGCCAGCAGTTACTCGGCGACAGGGGGACCCAATGAGCAGTTCTTC
CASSYSATGGPNEQFF
>TRBJ2-1|TRBD2|-|15|TRBV7-6
TGTGCCAGCAGCTTACTTCCCGGGGGGGGGAATGAGCAGTTCTTC
CASSLLPGGGNEQFF
>TRBJ1-4|-|-|14|TRBV18
TGTGCCAGCTCACCTGACAGGAATCATGAAAAACTGTTTTTT
CASSPDRNHEKLFF
>TRBJ2-5|TRBD2|few|15|TRBV28
TGTGCCAGCAGTTCCCTTGGCGGGGGGGCGGGGACCCAGTACTTC
CASSSLGGGAGTQYF
>TRBJ2-1|TRBD1|-|16|TRBV25-1
TGTGCCAGCACCAGAGTGGGGACAGTTACCTACAATGAGCAGTTCTTC
CASTRVGTVTYNEQFF
>TRBJ2-7|TRBD2|-|15|TRBV6-5
TGTGCCAGCAGTACCCCTAGCGGGGCCAACTACGAGCAGTACTTC
CASSTPSGANYEQYF
>TRBJ1-2|-|few|13|TRBV5-6
TGTGCCAGCAGCTTGGCGGGGAACTATGGCTACACCTTC
CASSLAGNYGYTF
>TRBJ1-5|TRBD1|-|17|TRBV15
TGTGCCACCAGCAGACCTAAGACAGGGGATGGAGATCAGCCCCAGCATTTT
CATSRPKTGDGDQPQHF
>TRBJ2-2|-|few|13|TRBV5-1
TGCGCCAGCAGCTTGGACTTCCCCGGGGAGCTGTTTTTT
CASSLDFPGELFF
>TRBJ2-3|TRBD1|few|14|TRBV7-2
TGTGCCAGCACGGGACAGGGGCTCACAGATACGCAGTATTTT
CASTGQGLTDTQYF
>TRBJ1-5|-|-|13|TRBV7-2
TGTGCCAGCAGCAGAGGGTACAATCAGCCCCAGCATTTT
CASSRGYNQPQHF
>TRBJ2-5|-|-|16|TRBV18
TGTGCCAGCTCGGGCCCCGTACAGGGAAACCAAGAGACCCAGTACTTC
CASSGPVQGNQETQYF
>TRBJ2-5|TRBD2|-|16|TRBV5-4
TGTGCCAGCAGCTTACCTAGCGGGGGGGCCGTCGAGACCCAGTACTTC
CASSLPSGGAVETQYF
>TRBJ1-2|TRBD1|few|18|TRBV7-9
TGTGCCAGCAGCTCGTGGGGACAGGGGGGCCCTCTCAACTATGGCTACACCTTC
CASSSWGQGGPLNYGYTF
>TRBJ1-5|-|-|15|TRBV27
TGTGCCAGCAAAGATGACAGTCTCAGCAATCAGCCCCAGCATTTT
CASKDDSLSNQPQHF
>TRBJ2-2|-|-|13|TRBV6-1
TGTGCCAGTTACAGGGAGAACACCGGGGAGCTGTTTTTT
CASYRENTGELFF
>TRBJ1-5|TRBD1|few|16|TRBV7-6
TGTGCCAGCAGCTTAGGACGGGGACAGGGGAATCAGCCCCAGCATTTT
CASSLGRGQGNQPQHF
>TRBJ2-3|-|-|15|TRBV9
TGTGCCAGCAGCGTAGTGGGGGCTAGCACAGATACGCAGTATTTT
CASSVVGASTDTQYF
>TRBJ1-1|-|-|14|TRBV10-1
TGCGCCAGCAGTGCGCGCAGGGGTAGGACTGAAGCTTTCTTT
CASSARRGRTEAFF
>TRBJ1-1|-|-|15|TRBV7-9
TGTGCCAGCAGCAGGGGGGGCCCCCCGAGCACTGAAGCTTTCTTT
CASSRGGPPSTEAFF
>TRBJ2-5|TRBD1|-|15|TRBV5-7
TGTGCCAGCAGCTTGGTTCAGGGGGCACGGGAGACCCAGTACTTC
CASSLVQGARETQYF
>TRBJ1-4|-|-|13|TRBV7-9
TGTGCCAGCAGGCTACAGGGTAATGAAAAACTGTTTTTT
CASRLQGNEKLFF